The rows below give T cell receptor beta chains drawn from one sample of a study of blood T cell repertoires in COVID-19. Assay: immunoSEQ multiplex PCR; the TCRdb copy retains only in-frame clones and omits some. The sample lists about 490,000 clones, over 75% occurring once. Sequenced input: peripheral blood. Source of these receptors: a human donor in a cohort sampled during active COVID-19. Each CDR3 is given with its conserved first and last residue. D genes are given only for firm matches. Only some rows state a clone size, as once, few, many or a class for expanded clones.

D | J | V | size | DNA | CDR3
TRBD1 | TRBJ2-2 | TRBV15 | NA | TGTGCCACCAGCAGAGACCGGGACAGGGGCACCGGGGAGCTGTTTTTT | CATSRDRDRGTGELFF
NA | TRBJ1-1 | TRBV7-3 | NA | TGTGCCAGCAGCTTACTCGAGGGGGTCACTGAAGCTTTCTTT | CASSLLEGVTEAFF
TRBD1 | TRBJ1-2 | TRBV12-5 | NA | TGTGCTAGTGGTCCCGCGACAGGGCGCGGCTACACCTTC | CASGPATGRGYTF
TRBD2 | TRBJ2-5 | TRBV11-2 | NA | TGTGCCAGCAGCTTACAGTACGGGAGGGCCCGAGAGACCCAGTACTTC | CASSLQYGRARETQYF
TRBD1 | TRBJ2-5 | TRBV3-1/TRBV3-2 | once | TGTGCCAGCAGCCAACAGACAGGGACGGAGACCCAGTACTTC | CASSQQTGTETQYF
NA | TRBJ1-5 | TRBV6-2/TRBV6-3 | NA | TGTGCCAGCAGTTACGGAGGTAGGGATCAGCCCCAGCATTTT | CASSYGGRDQPQHF
NA | TRBJ1-6 | TRBV3-1/TRBV3-2 | NA | TGTGCCAGCAGCCATTTTCCCCGAGGCGATTCACCCCTCCACTTT | CASSHFPRGDSPLHF
TRBD2 | TRBJ2-1 | TRBV7-9 | NA | TGTGCCAGCAGCTTAGTAGTACTAGCGACCTACAATGAGCAGTTCTTC | CASSLVVLATYNEQFF
NA | TRBJ2-1 | TRBV4-1 | once | TGCGCCAGCAGCCGCCCGCAGGGACACTCGGACAATGAGCAGTTCTTC | CASSRPQGHSDNEQFF
TRBD1 | TRBJ1-2 | TRBV27 | NA | TGTGCCAGCAGTTTGACCGCCGCAACTCCACAGGGGCGGGGTAGGAATGGCTACACCTTC | CASSLTAATPQGRGRNGYTF
NA | TRBJ2-3 | TRBV9 | NA | TGTGCCAGCAGCCCCTGGACTATCACAGATACGCAGTATTTT | CASSPWTITDTQYF
TRBD1 | TRBJ1-1 | TRBV3-1/TRBV3-2 | NA | TGTGCCAGCAGCCACGCCCCAGGGGGCACTGAAGCTTTCTTT | CASSHAPGGTEAFF
NA | TRBJ1-2 | TRBV28 | NA | TGTGCCAGCAGTCGACAGGTCAGAGCCTATGGCTACACCTTC | CASSRQVRAYGYTF
TRBD1 | TRBJ1-2 | TRBV20-1 | NA | TGCAGTGCTATTGACAGGGCTAACTATGGCTACACCTTC | CSAIDRANYGYTF
TRBD2 | TRBJ2-1 | TRBV6-4 | NA | TGTGCCAGCAGACCTAGCGGTGGGGATGAGCAGTTCTTC | CASRPSGGDEQFF
NA | TRBJ2-1 | TRBV19 | NA | TGTGCCAGTAGCACGGACAGCTACAATGAGCAGTTCTTC | CASSTDSYNEQFF
NA | TRBJ2-5 | TRBV2 | NA | TGTGCCAGCAACTGGGCAGGACAAGAGACCCAGTACTTC | CASNWAGQETQYF
NA | TRBJ2-7 | TRBV7-2 | NA | TGTGCCAGCAGCGGGGGGACGGACCTTTCCTACGAGCAGTACTTC | CASSGGTDLSYEQYF
NA | TRBJ2-7 | TRBV7-9 | NA | TGTGCCAGCAGCCGTTGGGAGCAATCCTCCTACGAGCAGTACTTC | CASSRWEQSSYEQYF
NA | TRBJ2-1 | TRBV7-2 | few | TGTGCCAGCAGCTTAGATTTTGGCTTCCAGTTCTTC | CASSLDFGFQFF
TRBD2 | TRBJ2-2 | TRBV14 | once | TGTGCCAGCAGCCAACTAGCGGGAGGGACCGGGGAGCTGTTTTTT | CASSQLAGGTGELFF
TRBD1 | TRBJ1-1 | TRBV6-5 | NA | TGTGCCATCGCATCGCAGGGGGCTCGGAACACTGAAGCTTTCTTT | CAIASQGARNTEAFF
NA | TRBJ1-5 | TRBV28 | NA | TGTGCCAGCACGGTTACGGGTAGCAATCAGCCCCAGCATTTT | CASTVTGSNQPQHF
NA | TRBJ1-1 | TRBV7-9 | NA | TGTGCCAGCAGCTTAGCGGGCAGTGTGAACACTGAAGCTTTCTTT | CASSLAGSVNTEAFF
TRBD1 | TRBJ2-1 | TRBV11-3 | NA | TGTGCCAGCAGCTCGAGGGCCGGGACAGGGGACAATGAGCAGTTCTTC | CASSSRAGTGDNEQFF
TRBD2 | TRBJ2-3 | TRBV3-1/TRBV3-2 | NA | TGTGCCAGCAGCCAGGCATCTAGCGGTACGCAGTATTTT | CASSQASSGTQYF
NA | TRBJ1-2 | TRBV12-5 | NA | TGTGCTAGTGGTTTGAACAGGAACCTCTATGGCTACACCTTC | CASGLNRNLYGYTF